Sequencing of this TCR beta chain was carried out in a study of T cells after yellow fever vaccination. TCRdb re-derived calls from the 5' RACE reads in MiXCR, one entry per CDR3 protein. The sample consists of about 130,000 distinct CDR3 sequences, around 9.8% of them appearing once. Trimming cost V 4 bases and J 4 bases; bases outside gene matches: 5. Germline CDR1 SGHTA, CDR2 FQGNSA. The CDR3 loop spans 14 amino acids. This clonotype was recorded at least ten times. Sequencing was performed on CD8+ T cells sorted from PBMCs, taken on the day of the yellow fever booster vaccination. The rearrangement links TRBV7-2 to TRBJ2-5, with 8 bases matching TRBD2. This clonotype was sampled from a young man who received the YFV17D yellow fever vaccine. This chain's CDR3 is CASSSGGGLETQYF. DNA for the CDR3: TGTGCCAGCAGCTCCGGGGGGGGCCTAGAGACCCAGTACTTC.